Presented here are 20 T cell receptor beta chains from one specimen sequenced in a study of cytomegalovirus exposure and HLA in healthy donors. PCR employed 60 Vbeta and 13 Jbeta primers. Repertoires were generated with immunoSEQ multiplex PCR, while TCRdb's copy carries only in-frame clones and drops some. Among approximately 93,000 clones listed, 75% to 85% were seen once. The material sequenced was PBMCs. The receptors here all came from a male donor in good health and CMV-seropositive.

This clone was picked up a small number of times. The chain carries TRBV6-4 and TRBJ1-2; 7 nucleotides agree with TRBD1. V trimming: 6 bases; J trimming: 4 bases; junction bases outside the gene matches: 11. CDR3 length: 15 residues. Germline V CDR1 and CDR2: MRHNA, SNTAGT. The CDR3 DNA reads TGTGCCAGCAGGGATACAGGGGCTCCTAGCTATGGCTACACCTTC. Translating it yields CASRDTGAPSYGYTF.

V is TRBV30 and J is TRBJ2-3, with TRBD1 identical over 7 bases. Trimming took 1 base from V and 2 from J; bases not matched to a gene: 9. This CDR3 spans 16 amino acids. From germline, CDR1 is GTSNPN and CDR2 SVGIG (reference sequence). CDR3 DNA sequence: TGTGCCTGGAGTGCGGTGCAGGGGGTTTTCACAGATACGCAGTATTTT. Protein sequence: CAWSAVQGVFTDTQYF.

This clone has a single count. The chain uses TRBV6-6 and TRBJ1-2; 10 bases are shared with TRBD1. CDR1 MNHNY and CDR2 SVGAGI come from the germline V gene (reference sequence). V lost 0 bases to trimming and J lost 8 bases; unmatched junction nucleotides: 9. This CDR3 spans 16 amino acids. The CDR3: CASSYSVSDRGKGYTF. The CDR3 DNA reads as TGTGCCAGCAGTTACTCCGTATCGGACAGGGGGAAAGGCTACACCTTC.

The chain carries TRBV15 and TRBJ1-1; D not certain. The CDR3 covers 15 residues. Trimming cost V 3 bases and J 1 base, with 12 bases left between them. The V gene's germline CDR1 is LNHNV and CDR2 YYDKDF (reference sequence). The CDR3: CATSSDRRANTEAFF. The CDR3 region has the DNA TGTGCCACCAGCAGTGATCGGCGGGCGAACACTGAAGCTTTCTTT. The complete variable domain, with remaining parts taken from reference TRBV15 and TRBJ1-1, reads DAMVIQNPRYQVTQFGKPVTLSCSQTLNHNVMYWYQQKSSQAPKLLFHYYDKDFNNEADTPDNFQSRRPNTSFCFLDIRSPGLGDTAMYLCATSSDRRANTEAFFGQGTRLTVV.

This clone was counted a few times. The rearrangement uses TRBV6-1 and TRBJ2-7; 10 bases are shared with TRBD1. The germline V gene encodes CDR1 MNHNS and CDR2 SASEGT. The CDR3 consists of 15 residues. The ends lost 4 bases at V and 4 bases at J; junction bases unmatched: 7. The DNA for the CDR3 is TGTGCCAGCAGTGCAGGCGACAGGGGGCTTTACGAGCAGTACTTC. Its protein is CASSAGDRGLYEQYF.

V gene TRBV2 combines with J gene TRBJ2-1; 7 bases agree with TRBD2. Germline V gene data show CDR1 as SNHLY and CDR2 as FYNNEI. The CDR3 covers 13 residues. Trimming removed 8 bases from V and 2 bases from J; junction bases left unmatched: 3. CDR3 sequence reads: CASGGRAYNEQFF. Here the CDR3 DNA reads TGTGCCAGCGGGGGGAGGGCCTACAATGAGCAGTTCTTC.

The chain combines TRBV5-4 with TRBJ1-1; 9 nucleotides align to TRBD1. Germline assignment: CDR1 SGHNT and CDR2 YYREEE (reference sequence). The CDR3 has 15 amino acids. V lost 4 bases and J lost 5; bases outside the gene matches: 9. The CDR3 sequence is CASSAIQGAGTEAFF. The DNA of the CDR3 is TGTGCCAGCAGCGCGATACAGGGGGCAGGGACTGAAGCTTTCTTT.

This chain links TRBV9 with TRBJ2-2; 10 bases agree with TRBD2. The V and J ends lost 3 bases and 1 base, in that order; junction bases with no gene match: 3. CDR3 length: 16 amino acids. Germline values: CDR1 SGDLS, CDR2 YYNGEE. In DNA form, the CDR3 reads TGTGCCAGCAGCGCGCGGACTAGCGGGAACACCGGGGAGCTGTTTTTT. This sequence encodes CASSARTSGNTGELFF.

To note about this clone: Its ends do not fully match the called genes, so a read error is possible. The chain is built from TRBV5-1 and TRBJ1-6; unclear D gene. The CDR3 has 15 amino acids. Germline CDR1 and CDR2: SGHRS and YFSETQ. This CDR3 reads CVSSLAEGSNSPLHF. CDR3 in DNA: TGCGTCAGCAGCTTGGCCGAGGGTAGTAATTCACCCCTCCACTTT.

The chain carries TRBV29-1 and TRBJ2-2, with 7 bases matching TRBD1. The CDR3 is 15 residues long. CDR1 and CDR2 from the germline V gene are SQVTM and ANQGSEA. The V gene end was trimmed by 7 bases and the J gene end by 1 base; junction bases not matched to a gene: 9. CDR3 DNA sequence: TGCAGCGCAGCCTTCCGGACAGGGAACACCGGGGAGCTGTTTTTT. It codes for CSAAFRTGNTGELFF.

The rearrangement joins TRBV29-1 to TRBJ1-1, with D maybe TRBD1 (5 bases). The CDR3 is 13 amino acids. Germline CDR1 is SQVTM and CDR2 is ANQGSEA. V lost 4 bases, J lost 1 base, and 10 bases lay in between. CDR3 nucleotide sequence: TGCAGCGTTGCAGGGAACTCGAACACTGAAGCTTTCTTT. This sequence encodes CSVAGNSNTEAFF.

The gene calls are TRBV5-6 and TRBJ1-3; no reliable D call. The CDR3 has 17 residues. Germline CDR1 reads SGHDT; CDR2 reads YYEEEE. V shed 3 bases and J shed 0 bases, with 16 bases lying between them. The CDR3 sequence is CASSYLSTYSSGNTIYF. The CDR3 DNA reads TGTGCCAGCAGCTACTTATCGACATATTCCTCTGGAAACACCATATATTTT.

This clone was observed a few times. The chain uses TRBV6-4 and TRBJ1-1, with TRBD1 matching over 7 bases. V gave up 0 bases and J gave up 9 bases; unmatched junction bases: 4. The CDR3 spans 13 residues. Germline loops: CDR1 MRHNA, CDR2 SNTAGT. The CDR3: CASSDSDRRKAFF. DNA of the CDR3: TGTGCCAGCAGTGACTCGGACAGGCGAAAAGCTTTCTTT.

V usage is TRBV18 and J usage is TRBJ2-1; D possibly corresponds to TRBD2 (5 bases). The CDR3 runs 16 residues. The V gene's germline CDR1 is KGHSH and CDR2 LQKENI. V lost 3 bases and J lost 7, with 19 bases in between. The CDR3 DNA is TGTGCCAGCTCACCTAACAGCGGCCCCTTGGGAAATGAGCAGTTCTTC. Encoded protein: CASSPNSGPLGNEQFF.

This clone was counted a few times. The chain is built from TRBV2 and TRBJ2-1, with 7 bases aligning to TRBD1. CDR3 length: 12 amino acids. Unmatched junction bases numbered 8, after V lost 10 bases and J lost 8 bases. The germline CDR1 and CDR2 sequences are SNHLY and FYNNEI. CDR3 sequence reads: CAISGGQDEQFF. CDR3 in DNA: TGTGCCATCTCAGGGGGTCAAGATGAGCAGTTCTTC.

This chain joins TRBV10-1 and TRBJ2-7; no clear D gene. Per germline, CDR1 WNHNN and CDR2 SYGVQD (reference sequence). V gave up 0 bases and J gave up 0 bases, with 9 bases separating them. The CDR3 consists of 15 residues. CDR3 nucleotide sequence: TGCGCCAGCAGTGAGTCGCAGGCCAGCTCCTACGAGCAGTACTTC. As protein: CASSESQASSYEQYF.

Turning to this clone: The junction differs from germline at one of its ends, possibly a read error. The CDR3 DNA sequence: TGTGCTAGCAGCTTCGGTGAAAAAGAGACCCAGTACTTC. This translates into CASSFGEKETQYF. V gene TRBV7-7 combines with J gene TRBJ2-5; D gene unclear. The CDR3 loop spans 13 amino acids. Per the germline V gene, CDR1 is SSHAT and CDR2 is FNYEAQ (reference sequence).

The chain links TRBV7-8 to TRBJ2-7, with D maybe TRBD1 (5 bases). The CDR3 totals 13 residues. Germline CDR1 is SGHVS and CDR2 is FQNEAQ. Trimming removed 4 bases from V and 6 bases from J, with 13 bases in between. The CDR3 bases are TGTGCCAGCAGCTCGCCAGGGTCAATCGAGCAGTACTTC. It specifies CASSSPGSIEQYF.

This clone showed up just a few times. The chain employs TRBV6-5 and TRBJ1-1; D is unresolved. Trimming removed 4 bases at V and 0 bases at J, with 6 bases between. Germline V gene data show CDR1 as MNHEY and CDR2 as SVGAGI. CDR3 length: 13 amino acids. CDR3 loop: CASSLQLNTEAFF. The DNA of the CDR3 is TGTGCCAGCAGTTTACAGCTGAACACTGAAGCTTTCTTT.

This chain links TRBV19 with TRBJ1-2, with D possibly matching TRBD1 (6 bases). In germline, CDR1 is LNHDA, CDR2 SQIVND (reference sequence). The CDR3 length is 14 residues. Deletions cut 5 bases from V and 2 bases from J, with 12 bases between. The CDR3 loop reads CASSSWDTNYGYTF. The CDR3 DNA reads as TGTGCCAGTAGTTCCTGGGACACAAACTATGGCTACACCTTC.